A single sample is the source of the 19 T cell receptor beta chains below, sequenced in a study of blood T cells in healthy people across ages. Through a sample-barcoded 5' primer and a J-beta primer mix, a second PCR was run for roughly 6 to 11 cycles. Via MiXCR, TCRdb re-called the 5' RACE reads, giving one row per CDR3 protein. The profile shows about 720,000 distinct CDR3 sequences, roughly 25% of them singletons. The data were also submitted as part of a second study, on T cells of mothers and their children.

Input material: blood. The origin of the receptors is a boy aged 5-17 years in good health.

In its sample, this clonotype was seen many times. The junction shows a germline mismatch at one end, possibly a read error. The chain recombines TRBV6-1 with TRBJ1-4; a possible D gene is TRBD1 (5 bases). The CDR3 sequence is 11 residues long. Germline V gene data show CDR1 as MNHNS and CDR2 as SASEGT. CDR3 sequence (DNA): TGTGCCAGCAGTGAAATTACGCGACAGTACTTT. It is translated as CASSEITRQYF.

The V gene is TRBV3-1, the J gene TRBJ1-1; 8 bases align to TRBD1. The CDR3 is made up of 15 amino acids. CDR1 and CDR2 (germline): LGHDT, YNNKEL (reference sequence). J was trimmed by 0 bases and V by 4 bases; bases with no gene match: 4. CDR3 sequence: CASSPRDRLNTEAFF. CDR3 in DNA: TGTGCCAGCAGCCCCCGGGACAGGTTGAACACTGAAGCTTTCTTT.

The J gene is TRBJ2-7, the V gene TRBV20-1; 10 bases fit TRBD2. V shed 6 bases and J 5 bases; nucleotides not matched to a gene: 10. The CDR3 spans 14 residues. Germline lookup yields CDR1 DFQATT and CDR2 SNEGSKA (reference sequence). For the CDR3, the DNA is TGCAGTGCCGCGTGGCTAGCGGGAGCGGACGAGCAGTACTTC. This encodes CSAAWLAGADEQYF.

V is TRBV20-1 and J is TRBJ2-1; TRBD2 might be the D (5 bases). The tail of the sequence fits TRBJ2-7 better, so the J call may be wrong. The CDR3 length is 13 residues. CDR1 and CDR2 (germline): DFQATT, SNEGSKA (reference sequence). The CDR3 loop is CSARPGFSYEQYF. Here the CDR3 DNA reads TGCAGTGCTAGACCGGGATTTTCCTACGAGCAGTACTTC.

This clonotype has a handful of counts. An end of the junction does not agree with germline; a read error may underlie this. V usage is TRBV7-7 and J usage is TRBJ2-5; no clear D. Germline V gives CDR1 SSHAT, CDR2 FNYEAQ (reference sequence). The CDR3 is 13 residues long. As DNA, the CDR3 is TGTGCTAGCAGCTTCTATGACCGAGAGACCCAGTACTTC. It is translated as CASSFYDRETQYF.

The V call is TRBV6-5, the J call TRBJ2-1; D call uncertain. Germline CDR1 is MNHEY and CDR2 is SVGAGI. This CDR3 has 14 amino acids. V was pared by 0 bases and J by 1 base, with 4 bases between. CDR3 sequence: CASSYSRSYNEQFF. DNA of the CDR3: TGTGCCAGCAGTTACTCCAGATCCTACAATGAGCAGTTCTTC.

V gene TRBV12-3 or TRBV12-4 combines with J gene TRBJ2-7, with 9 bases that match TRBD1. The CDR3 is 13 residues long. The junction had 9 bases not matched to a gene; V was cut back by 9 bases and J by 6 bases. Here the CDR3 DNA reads TGTGCCAGTCGGGGACAGGGATTTTTCGAGCAGTACTTC. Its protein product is CASRGQGFFEQYF.

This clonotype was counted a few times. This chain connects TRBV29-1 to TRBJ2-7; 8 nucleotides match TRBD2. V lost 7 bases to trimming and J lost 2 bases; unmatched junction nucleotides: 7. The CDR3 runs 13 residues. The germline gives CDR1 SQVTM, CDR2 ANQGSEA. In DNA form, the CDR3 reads TGCAGCGCTTCCGCGGGACTAGCCTACGAGCAGTACTTC. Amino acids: CSASAGLAYEQYF.

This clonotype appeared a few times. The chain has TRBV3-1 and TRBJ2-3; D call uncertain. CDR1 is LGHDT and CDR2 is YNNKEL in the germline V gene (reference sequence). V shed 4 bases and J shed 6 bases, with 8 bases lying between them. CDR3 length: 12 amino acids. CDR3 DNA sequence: TGTGCCAGCAGCCCCGCCTTGGATACGCAGTATTTT. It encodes CASSPALDTQYF.

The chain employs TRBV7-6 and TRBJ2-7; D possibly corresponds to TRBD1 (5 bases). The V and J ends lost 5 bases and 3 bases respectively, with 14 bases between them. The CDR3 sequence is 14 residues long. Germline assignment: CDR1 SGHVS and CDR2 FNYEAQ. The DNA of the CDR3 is TGTGCCAGCAGCCGTTCCAGGGTAAACTACGAGCAGTACTTC. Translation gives CASSRSRVNYEQYF.

The CDR3 coding sequence is TGTGCCAGCAGACGTGGACTAGCGGGGGTATCTAGCACAGATACGCAGTATTTT. Amino acid sequence: CASRRGLAGVSSTDTQYF. The chain combines TRBV6-1 with TRBJ2-3; 13 nucleotides align to TRBD2. Trimming removed 6 bases from V and 0 bases from J; junction bases left unmatched: 9. Germline V gene lookup returns CDR1 MNHNS and CDR2 SASEGT. The CDR3 covers 18 residues.

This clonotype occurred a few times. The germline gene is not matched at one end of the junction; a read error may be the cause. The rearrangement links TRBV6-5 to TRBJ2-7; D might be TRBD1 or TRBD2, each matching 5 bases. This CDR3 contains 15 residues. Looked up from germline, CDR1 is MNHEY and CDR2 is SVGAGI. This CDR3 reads CASSYSAGTTYERYF. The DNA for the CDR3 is TGTGCCAGCAGTTACTCGGCAGGGACCACCTACGAGCGGTACTTC.

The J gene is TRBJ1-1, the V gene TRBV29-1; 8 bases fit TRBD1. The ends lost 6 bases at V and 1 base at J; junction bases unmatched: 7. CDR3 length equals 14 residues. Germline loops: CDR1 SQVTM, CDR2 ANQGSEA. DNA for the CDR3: TGCAGCGTCCCCAGGACAGGGCCGAACACTGAAGCTTTCTTT. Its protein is CSVPRTGPNTEAFF. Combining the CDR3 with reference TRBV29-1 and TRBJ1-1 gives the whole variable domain SAVISQKPSRDICQRGTSLTIQCQVDSQVTMMFWYRQQPGQSLTLIATANQGSEATYESGFVIDKFPISRPNLTFSTLTVSNMSPEDSSIYLCSVPRTGPNTEAFFGQGTRLTVV.

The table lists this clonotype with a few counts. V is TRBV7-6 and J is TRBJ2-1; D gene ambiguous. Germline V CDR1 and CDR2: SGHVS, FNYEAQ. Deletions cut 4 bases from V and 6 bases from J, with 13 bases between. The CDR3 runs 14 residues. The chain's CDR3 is CASSSNGFINEQFF. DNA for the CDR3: TGTGCCAGCAGCTCCAATGGATTTATCAATGAGCAGTTCTTC.

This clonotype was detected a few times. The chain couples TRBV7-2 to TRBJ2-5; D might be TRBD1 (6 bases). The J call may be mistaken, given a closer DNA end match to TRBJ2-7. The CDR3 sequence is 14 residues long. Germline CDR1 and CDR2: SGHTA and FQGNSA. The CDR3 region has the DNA TGTGCCAGCAGCCAAGAAGGGACAACCTACGAGCAGTACTTC. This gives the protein CASSQEGTTYEQYF.

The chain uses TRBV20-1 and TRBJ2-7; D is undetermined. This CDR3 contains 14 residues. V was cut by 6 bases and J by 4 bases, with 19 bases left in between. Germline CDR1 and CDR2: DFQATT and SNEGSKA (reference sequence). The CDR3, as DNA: TGCAGTGCCTCTTCAGGTGTATACCAATACGAGCAGTACTTC. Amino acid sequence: CSASSGVYQYEQYF.

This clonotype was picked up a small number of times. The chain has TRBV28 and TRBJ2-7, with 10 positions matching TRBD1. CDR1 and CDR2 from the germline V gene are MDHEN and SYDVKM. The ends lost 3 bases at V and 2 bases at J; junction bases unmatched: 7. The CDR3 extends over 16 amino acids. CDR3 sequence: CASSLQDRGRPYEQYF. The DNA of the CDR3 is TGTGCCAGCAGTTTGCAAGACAGGGGGCGCCCCTACGAGCAGTACTTC.

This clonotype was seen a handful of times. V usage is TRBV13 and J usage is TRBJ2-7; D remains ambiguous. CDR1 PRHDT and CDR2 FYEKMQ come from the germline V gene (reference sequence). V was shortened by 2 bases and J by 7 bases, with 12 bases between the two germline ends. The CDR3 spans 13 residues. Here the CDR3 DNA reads TGTGCCAGCAGCTTACTAGGCCGGCCGGAGCAGTACTTC. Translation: CASSLLGRPEQYF.

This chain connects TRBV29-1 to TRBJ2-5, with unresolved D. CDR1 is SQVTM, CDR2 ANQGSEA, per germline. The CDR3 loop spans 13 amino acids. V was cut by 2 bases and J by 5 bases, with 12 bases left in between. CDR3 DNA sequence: TGCAGCGTTGAACCGGGTAACGGGGAGACCCAGTACTTC. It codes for CSVEPGNGETQYF.